The rows below give T cell receptor beta chains drawn from one sample of a study of response to subunit inactivated influenza vaccine. TCRdb passed the RT-PCR reads through MiXCR, listing each CDR3 protein once. The sample gives fewer than 650,000 distinct CDR3 sequences, roughly 13% of which show up once; around 14% is in the top ten. The specimen comprised PBMCs from blood, sampled 35 to 45 days after vaccination. These receptors all come from a man aged 50 or older who received an inactivated influenza vaccine. Both conserved end residues are part of each CDR3. A D gene is named only where the DNA matches it firmly. Rows give clone size only sometimes, using once, few, many, or a class for an expanded clone.

>TRBV14|18|NA|TRBJ1-5|few
CASSLDQDIRTDNQPQHF
TGTGCCAGCAGCCTAGACCAAGATATTCGGACCGATAATCAGCCCCAGCATTTT
>TRBV18|16|NA|TRBJ2-5|NA
CASSPPVNSRQETQYF
TGTGCCAGCTCACCACCGGTCAATAGCAGACAAGAGACCCAGTACTTC
>TRBV7-2|16|TRBD2|TRBJ2-1|NA
CASSPRTSGGASEQFF
TGTGCCAGCAGCCCCCGGACTAGCGGGGGGGCCTCTGAGCAGTTCTTC
>TRBV5-1|17|NA|TRBJ2-6|few
CASSSRQGLSGANVLTF
TGCGCCAGCAGCTCCCGACAGGGACTCTCTGGGGCCAACGTCCTGACTTTC
>TRBV19|15|NA|TRBJ2-1|few
CASSISPHVYNEQFF
TGTGCCAGTAGTATCTCCCCCCACGTTTACAATGAGCAGTTCTTC
>TRBV29-1|13|NA|TRBJ1-5|NA
CSDPEGCNQPQHF
TGCAGCGACCCTGAGGGGTGCAATCAGCCCCAGCATTTT
>TRBV12-3/TRBV12-4|13|TRBD2|TRBJ2-7|many
CASSSGGAYEQYF
TGTGCCAGCAGTAGCGGGGGGGCCTACGAGCAGTACTTC
>TRBV7-2|13|NA|TRBJ2-7|NA
CASSLPGGGQQYF
TGTGCCAGCAGCTTACCCGGCGGAGGCCAGCAGTACTTC
>TRBV20-1|15|NA|TRBJ2-4|NA
CSATQETGVKNIQYF
TGCAGTGCTACCCAGGAGACGGGCGTCAAAAACATTCAGTACTTC
>TRBV5-1|12|NA|TRBJ2-7|many
CASSLEGTEQYF
TGCGCCAGCAGCTTGGAGGGGACCGAGCAGTACTTC
>TRBV24-1|13|TRBD2|TRBJ2-7|few
CATKSAGGGEQYF
TGTGCCACCAAGTCTGCGGGAGGAGGCGAGCAGTACTTC
>TRBV5-6|15|TRBD2|TRBJ2-7|many
CASSSQTSRAYEQYF
TGTGCCAGCAGCTCGCAGACTAGCCGGGCCTACGAGCAGTACTTC
>TRBV7-3|14|NA|TRBJ1-3|NA
CASSPDGGGNTIYF
TGTGCCAGCAGCCCCGACGGGGGTGGAAACACCATATATTTT
>TRBV29-1|16|NA|TRBJ2-1|NA
CSVQSPILVNYNEQFF
TGCAGCGTTCAATCCCCGATACTTGTGAATTACAATGAGCAGTTCTTC
>TRBV7-2|14|NA|TRBJ2-7|many
CASSPTGATYEQYF
TGTGCCAGCAGCCCCACGGGGGCCACCTACGAGCAGTACTTC
>TRBV5-6|14|TRBD2|TRBJ2-7|NA
CASSFTGGAYEQYF
TGTGCCAGCAGCTTTACGGGAGGAGCCTACGAGCAGTACTTC
>TRBV5-1|14|NA|TRBJ2-5|many
CASSSDTVFETQYF
TGCGCCAGCAGCTCGGACACGGTCTTTGAGACCCAGTACTTC
>TRBV5-1|13|NA|TRBJ1-1|few
CASSFRGHTEAFF
TGCGCCAGCAGCTTCAGGGGACACACTGAAGCTTTCTTT
>TRBV27|16|TRBD2|TRBJ2-3|few
CASRPRTSGRSDTQYF
TGTGCCAGCAGACCCCGGACTAGCGGGAGGTCCGATACGCAGTATTTT
>TRBV7-8|15|TRBD2|TRBJ2-2|few
CASSYRIGGTGELFF
TGTGCCAGCAGCTACAGGATCGGGGGGACCGGGGAGCTGTTTTTT
>TRBV7-2|14|NA|TRBJ2-2|few
CASSLGGWTWELFF
TGTGCCAGCAGCTTAGGAGGTTGGACCTGGGAGCTGTTTTTT
>TRBV5-1|15|NA|TRBJ2-1|NA
CASSLVGFHYNEQFF
TGCGCCAGCAGCTTGGTGGGGTTTCACTACAATGAGCAGTTCTTC
>TRBV5-4|17|TRBD2|TRBJ2-3|NA
CASSELRGGPGTDTQYF
TGTGCCAGCAGCGAATTGCGGGGAGGGCCCGGCACAGATACGCAGTATTTT
>TRBV20-1|14|TRBD1|TRBJ1-2|few
CSALTGTGFYGYTF
TGCAGTGCACTGACCGGGACAGGGTTCTATGGCTACACCTTC
>TRBV15|14|NA|TRBJ1-6|few
CATSRIGRKSPLHF
TGTGCCACCAGCAGAATAGGGAGGAAATCACCCCTCCACTTT
>TRBV24-1|14|NA|TRBJ2-2|NA
CATAGHLNTGELFF
TGTGCCACCGCGGGTCACCTCAACACCGGGGAGCTGTTTTTT
>TRBV7-9|15|TRBD2|TRBJ2-7|NA
CAGSSTSGGSYEQYF
TGTGCCGGCAGCTCAACTTCGGGAGGTTCCTACGAGCAGTACTTC
>TRBV4-3|16|TRBD2|TRBJ2-1|many
CASSPQPGLAANEQFF
TGCGCCAGCAGCCCACAACCGGGACTAGCGGCGAATGAGCAGTTCTTC
>TRBV20-1|13|NA|TRBJ2-3|NA
CSATTGRRDTQYF
TGCAGTGCGACAACAGGGCGTCGAGATACGCAGTATTTT
>TRBV15|16|TRBD1|TRBJ2-6|many
CATVGTGGPGANVLTF
TGTGCCACCGTCGGGACAGGGGGACCTGGGGCCAACGTCCTGACTTTC
>TRBV7-9|16|TRBD2|TRBJ2-1|few
CASSATSGSTYNEQFF
TGTGCCAGCAGCGCCACGAGCGGGAGTACCTACAATGAGCAGTTCTTC